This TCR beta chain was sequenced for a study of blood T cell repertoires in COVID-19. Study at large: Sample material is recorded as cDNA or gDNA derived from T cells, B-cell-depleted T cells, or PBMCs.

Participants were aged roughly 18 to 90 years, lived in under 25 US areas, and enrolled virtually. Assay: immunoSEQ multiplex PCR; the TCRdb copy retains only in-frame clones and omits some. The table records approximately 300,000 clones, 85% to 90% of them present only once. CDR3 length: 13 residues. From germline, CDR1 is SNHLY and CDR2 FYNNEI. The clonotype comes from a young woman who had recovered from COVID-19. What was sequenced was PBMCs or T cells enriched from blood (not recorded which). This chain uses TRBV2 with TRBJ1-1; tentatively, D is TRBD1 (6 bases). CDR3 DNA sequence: TGTCATAGTTCACAGGGTTTATTCACTGAAGCTTTCTTT. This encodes CHSSQGLFTEAFF.